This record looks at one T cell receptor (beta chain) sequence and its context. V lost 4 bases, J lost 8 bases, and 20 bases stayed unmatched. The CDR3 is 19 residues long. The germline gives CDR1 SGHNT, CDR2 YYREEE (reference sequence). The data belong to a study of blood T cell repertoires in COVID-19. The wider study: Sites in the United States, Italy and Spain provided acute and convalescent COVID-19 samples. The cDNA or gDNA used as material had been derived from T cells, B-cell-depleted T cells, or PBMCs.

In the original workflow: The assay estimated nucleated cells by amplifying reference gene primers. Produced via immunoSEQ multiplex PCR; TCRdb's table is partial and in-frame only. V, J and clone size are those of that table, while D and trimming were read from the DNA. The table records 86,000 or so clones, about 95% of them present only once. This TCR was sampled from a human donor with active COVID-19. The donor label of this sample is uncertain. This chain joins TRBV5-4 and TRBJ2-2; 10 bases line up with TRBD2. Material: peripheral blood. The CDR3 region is CASSPGLGLAMSRLGELFF. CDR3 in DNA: TGTGCCAGCAGCCCGGGGTTGGGACTAGCGATGAGTCGTTTAGGGGAGCTGTTTTTT.